What follows are 2 T cell receptor beta chains derived from one specimen sequenced in a study of blood T cell repertoires in COVID-19. This table comes from immunoSEQ multiplex PCR, and its TCRdb copy is limited to in-frame clones, with some not included. The sample carries approximately 65,000 clones, roughly 80% recorded once. Sequencing input: PBMCs or T cells enriched from blood (not recorded which). Receptors were obtained from a woman in her thirties or forties with acute COVID-19.

This chain connects TRBV10-3 to TRBJ2-7; D is perhaps TRBD2 (6 bases). Germline-derived CDR1 and CDR2 are ENHRY and SYGVKD. Trimming removed 6 bases from V and 1 base from J, with 10 bases in between. This CDR3 comprises 13 residues. The CDR3 region is CAIRAGTSYEQYF. The CDR3 DNA reads as TGTGCCATCAGGGCCGGGACTTCCTACGAGCAGTACTTC.

The chain combines TRBV6-6 with TRBJ1-5; the match to TRBD1 covers 7 bases. Trimming removed 0 bases from V and 6 bases from J; junction bases left unmatched: 8. There are 16 residues in the CDR3. Germline V gene lookup returns CDR1 MNHNY and CDR2 SVGAGI (reference sequence). The CDR3 region is CASSYSTRGPVQPQHF. The CDR3 region has the DNA TGTGCCAGCAGTTACTCGACGAGGGGGCCGGTTCAGCCCCAGCATTTT.